Each of the 3 T cell receptor beta chains below was sequenced from the same sample in a study of control samples from healthy donors and cancer patients. The repertoire was sequenced with immunoSEQ multiplex PCR; TCRdb's copy has only in-frame clones and lacks some. Of under 200,000 clones in the sample, about 94% are singletons; the top ten hold 14%. Sequenced: PBMCs. Receptors were obtained from a man in his 60s with colorectal cancer.

This sequence joins TRBV11-3 and TRBJ2-5; 7 bases align to TRBD1. This CDR3 is 15 amino acids long. Germline CDR1 reads SGHNT; CDR2 reads YENEEA. Trimming at V came to 1 base and at J to 2 bases, leaving 4 bases not matched to a gene. Here the CDR3 reads CASSLAAGGQETQYF. The CDR3 DNA is TGTGCCAGCAGCTTAGCAGCAGGGGGACAAGAGACCCAGTACTTC.

This chain joins TRBV19 and TRBJ2-4, with D unresolved. Trimming took 6 bases from V and 8 from J, leaving 17 bases between them. CDR1 is LNHDA and CDR2 is SQIVND in the germline V gene (reference sequence). The CDR3 is 14 amino acids. The CDR3 loop reads CASSTPPPVDIQYF. The CDR3 bases are TGTGCCAGTAGCACACCCCCCCCCGTGGACATTCAGTACTTC.

The V gene is TRBV29-1, the J gene TRBJ1-1; D remains unclear. The CDR3 length is 13 residues. V was clipped by 0 bases and J by 1 base, with 6 bases between them. Germline CDR1 and CDR2: SQVTM and ANQGSEA. CDR3: CSVEEGQNTEAFF. CDR3 sequence (DNA): TGCAGCGTTGAAGAAGGGCAGAACACTGAAGCTTTCTTT.